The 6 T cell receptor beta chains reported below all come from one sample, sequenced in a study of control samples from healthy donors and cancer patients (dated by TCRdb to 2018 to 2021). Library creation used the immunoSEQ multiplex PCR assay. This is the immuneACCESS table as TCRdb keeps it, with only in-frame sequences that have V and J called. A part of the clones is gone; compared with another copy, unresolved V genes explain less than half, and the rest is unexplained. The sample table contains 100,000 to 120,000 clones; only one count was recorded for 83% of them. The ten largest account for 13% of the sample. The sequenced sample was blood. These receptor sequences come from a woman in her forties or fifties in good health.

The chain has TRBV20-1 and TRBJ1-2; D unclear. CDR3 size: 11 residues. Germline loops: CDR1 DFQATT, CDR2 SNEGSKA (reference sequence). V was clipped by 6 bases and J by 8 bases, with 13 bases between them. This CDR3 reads CSAAGLGGYTF. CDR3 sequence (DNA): TGCAGTGCAGCTGGCCTCGGGGGCTACACCTTC.

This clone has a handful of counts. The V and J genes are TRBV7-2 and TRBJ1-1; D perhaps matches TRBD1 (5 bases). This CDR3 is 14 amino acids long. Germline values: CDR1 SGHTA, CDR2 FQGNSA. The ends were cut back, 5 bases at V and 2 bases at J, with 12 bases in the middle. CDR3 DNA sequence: TGTGCCAGCAGCATCAGACAGAAAAACACTGAAGCTTTCTTT. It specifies CASSIRQKNTEAFF.

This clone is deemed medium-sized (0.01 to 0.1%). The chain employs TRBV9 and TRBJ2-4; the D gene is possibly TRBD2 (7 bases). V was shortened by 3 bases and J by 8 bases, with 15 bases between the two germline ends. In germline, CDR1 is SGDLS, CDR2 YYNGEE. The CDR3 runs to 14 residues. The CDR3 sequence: CASSGGGARDIQYF. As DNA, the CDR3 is TGTGCCAGCAGCGGTGGGGGGGCGAGGGACATTCAGTACTTC.

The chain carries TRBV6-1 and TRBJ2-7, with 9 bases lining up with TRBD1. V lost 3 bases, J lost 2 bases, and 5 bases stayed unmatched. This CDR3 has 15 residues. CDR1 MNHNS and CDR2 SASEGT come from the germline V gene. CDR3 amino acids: CASSEGTGWAYEQYF. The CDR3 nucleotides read TGTGCCAGCAGTGAGGGGACAGGGTGGGCCTACGAGCAGTACTTC.

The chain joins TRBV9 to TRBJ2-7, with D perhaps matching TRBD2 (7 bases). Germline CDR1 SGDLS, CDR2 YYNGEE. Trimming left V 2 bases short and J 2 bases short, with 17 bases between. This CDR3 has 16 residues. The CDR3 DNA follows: TGTGCCAGCAGCGTCTTCTCTGCGGGGGCAACCTACGAGCAGTACTTC. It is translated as CASSVFSAGATYEQYF.

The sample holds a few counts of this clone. CDR3 in amino acids: CASSVSYSGHEQFF. The DNA for the CDR3 is TGTGCCAGCAGCGTTAGCTACTCGGGGCATGAGCAGTTCTTC. V gene TRBV9 combines with J gene TRBJ2-1; perhaps D is TRBD1 or TRBD2 (5 bases each). In germline, CDR1 is SGDLS, CDR2 YYNGEE. V shed 2 bases and J shed 8 bases, with 14 bases lying between them. The CDR3 is 14 residues long. The whole variable domain, remainder taken from reference TRBV9 and TRBJ2-1, is DSGVTQTPKHLITATGQRVTLRCSPRSGDLSVYWYQQSLDQGLQFLIQYYNGEERAKGNILERFSAQQFPDLHSELNLSSLELGDSALYFCASSVSYSGHEQFFGPGTRLTVL.